A selection of T cell receptor beta chains follows, all from one sample in a study of T cells in tuberculosis. Assay: immunoSEQ multiplex PCR; the TCRdb copy retains only in-frame clones and omits some. Of about 25,000 clones in the sample, approximately 90% were seen once. Sequenced material: PBMCs. Receptors originate from a donor aged 10-30 years with latent tuberculosis or without tuberculosis infection. Some clones in this sample may be carry-over from other donors' samples. Each CDR3 is given with its conserved first and last residue. The D gene is left open where the match is weak. The size entry is marked missing in some rows and otherwise reads once, few, many or a size class.

v_gene	abundance	j_gene	d_gene	CDR3aa	CDR3nt
TRBV7-9	NA	TRBJ1-1	NA	CASSPRGGGVMNTEAFF	TGTGCCAGCAGCCCGAGGGGGGGCGGAGTCATGAACACTGAAGCTTTCTTT
TRBV5-6	NA	TRBJ1-2	NA	CASSSEGTYGYTF	TGTGCCAGCAGCTCGGAGGGGACCTATGGCTACACCTTC
TRBV27	once	TRBJ2-2	NA	CASSLRGTGELFF	TGTGCCAGCAGTTTGAGAGGGACCGGGGAGCTGTTTTTT
TRBV6-5	NA	TRBJ1-6	NA	CASSPTVNSPLHF	TGTGCCAGCAGCCCTACAGTAAATTCACCCCTCCACTTT
TRBV4-1	NA	TRBJ2-3	TRBD2	CASSLNHGGRGTDTQYF	TGCGCCAGCAGCCTCAATCACGGCGGGAGGGGCACAGATACGCAGTATTTT
TRBV6-5	NA	TRBJ2-1	TRBD2	CASRGSSGRAEKQFF	TGTGCCAGCAGAGGAAGTAGCGGGAGGGCCGAAAAGCAGTTCTTC
TRBV27	few	TRBJ2-1	NA	CASSLRDSTYNEQFF	TGTGCCAGCAGTTTGAGGGACTCAACCTACAATGAGCAGTTCTTC
TRBV11-3	NA	TRBJ2-1	NA	CASSSSSPALPEDEQFF	TGTGCCAGCAGCTCCTCCTCTCCGGCCCTACCGGAGGATGAGCAGTTCTTC
TRBV5-1	NA	TRBJ1-1	NA	CASSLAGNTEAFF	TGCGCCAGCAGCTTGGCAGGGAACACTGAAGCTTTCTTT
TRBV6-5	once	TRBJ1-1	NA	CASSYSSRQLNTEAFF	TGTGCCAGCAGTTACTCGAGCCGACAGCTGAACACTGAAGCTTTCTTT
TRBV5-6	NA	TRBJ2-2	TRBD1	CASSLWDRGNTGELFF	TGTGCCAGCAGCTTATGGGACAGGGGGAACACCGGGGAGCTGTTTTTT
TRBV19	NA	TRBJ2-7	NA	CASSMGQVSYEQYF	TGTGCCAGTAGTATGGGGCAGGTCTCCTACGAGCAGTACTTC
TRBV5-1	NA	TRBJ1-1	NA	CASSSPQVNTEAFF	TGCGCCAGCAGCTCACCACAAGTGAACACTGAAGCTTTCTTT
TRBV29-1	NA	TRBJ1-1	TRBD1	CSVEGVPTGHTEAFF	TGCAGCGTTGAAGGGGTCCCGACAGGGCACACTGAAGCTTTCTTT
TRBV25-1	NA	TRBJ2-7	NA	CASSTRGTDLYEQYF	TGTGCCAGCAGCACCCGCGGGACCGACCTCTACGAGCAGTACTTC
TRBV27	NA	TRBJ1-1	NA	CASSRIRGYTEAFF	TGTGCCAGCAGTCGCATTAGGGGTTATACTGAAGCTTTCTTT
TRBV7-9	NA	TRBJ1-6	TRBD1	CASSLQGGWNNSPLHF	TGTGCCAGCAGCCTCCAAGGGGGCTGGAATAATTCACCCCTCCACTTT
TRBV6-6	once	TRBJ1-1	NA	CASSYQGQGAEAFF	TGTGCCAGCAGTTACCAGGGGCAGGGCGCTGAAGCTTTCTTT
TRBV7-2	NA	TRBJ2-3	TRBD2	CASSYGLAGGSDTQYF	TGTGCCAGCAGTTACGGACTAGCGGGAGGCTCAGATACGCAGTATTTT
TRBV18	NA	TRBJ1-5	TRBD1	CASSPPDRGYQPQHF	TGTGCCAGCTCACCGCCGGACAGGGGGTATCAGCCCCAGCATTTT
TRBV30	NA	TRBJ1-3	NA	CAWSVGPGNTIYF	TGTGCCTGGAGTGTGGGCCCTGGAAACACCATATATTTT
TRBV19	NA	TRBJ2-7	NA	CARAPQGDAYEQYF	TGTGCCAGAGCCCCACAGGGAGATGCCTACGAGCAGTACTTC
TRBV27	once	TRBJ1-1	NA	CASSLSRQYEAFF	TGTGCCAGCAGTTTATCCAGGCAGTATGAAGCTTTCTTT
TRBV15	once	TRBJ2-3	NA	CATSGEGADTQYF	TGTGCCACCAGCGGGGAAGGGGCAGATACGCAGTATTTT
TRBV7-9	NA	TRBJ2-5	TRBD2	CASSPGLAGETQYF	TGTGCCAGCAGCCCGGGACTAGCGGGAGAGACCCAGTACTTC
TRBV30	NA	TRBJ1-2	NA	CAWSVRLDGYTF	TGTGCCTGGAGTGTGAGGTTAGATGGCTACACCTTC
TRBV7-7	NA	TRBJ2-2	TRBD1	CASSSTTGTSPGELFF	TGTGCTAGCAGCTCCACGACAGGGACGAGTCCCGGGGAGCTGTTTTTT
TRBV5-1	NA	TRBJ2-3	TRBD2	CASSSAGGTDTQYF	TGCGCCAGCAGCTCCGCGGGGGGCACAGATACGCAGTATTTT
TRBV7-2	once	TRBJ1-2	NA	CASSLARPRQGAGYTF	TGTGCCAGCAGCTTAGCCCGGCCTCGACAAGGCGCGGGCTACACCTTC
TRBV11-2	few	TRBJ2-3	TRBD2	CASSFYFGGAADTQYF	TGTGCCAGCAGCTTCTACTTCGGGGGGGCCGCAGATACGCAGTATTTT
TRBV11-3	once	TRBJ2-1	NA	CASSTQGGEQFF	TGTGCCAGCAGCACTCAGGGAGGTGAGCAGTTCTTC
TRBV19	NA	TRBJ2-3	NA	CASSRTLDTQYF	TGTGCCAGTAGTAGGACTCTAGATACGCAGTATTTT
TRBV5-6	NA	TRBJ2-7	TRBD2	CASSLLAGYGEQYF	TGTGCCAGCAGCCTACTAGCGGGGTATGGCGAGCAGTACTTC
TRBV27	NA	TRBJ2-7	TRBD2	CASSSPGGLRIYEQYF	TGTGCCAGCAGTTCCCCGGGGGGGCTACGGATCTACGAGCAGTACTTC
TRBV18	NA	TRBJ2-1	TRBD1	CASSAYPGQPNEQFF	TGTGCCAGCTCAGCTTATCCGGGACAGCCAAATGAGCAGTTCTTC
TRBV11-3	NA	TRBJ2-4	TRBD1	CASSLPGQGSNIQYF	TGTGCCAGCAGCTTGCCGGGACAGGGATCGAACATTCAGTACTTC
TRBV19	NA	TRBJ2-3	TRBD1	CASSSGTGVAWTDTQYF	TGTGCCAGTAGTTCCGGGACAGGGGTGGCTTGGACAGATACGCAGTATTTT
TRBV5-1	once	TRBJ1-3	NA	CASSFDTGSGNTIYF	TGCGCCAGCAGCTTCGACACCGGCTCTGGAAACACCATATATTTT
TRBV30	NA	TRBJ1-2	NA	CALGGDYGYTF	TGTGCCCTGGGAGGTGACTATGGCTACACCTTC
TRBV7-2	NA	TRBJ2-1	NA	CASSLQGGHNEQFF	TGTGCCAGCAGCTTACAAGGGGGACACAATGAGCAGTTCTTC
TRBV2	NA	TRBJ1-2	NA	CASSEGRSVVDYTF	TGTGCCAGCAGTGAAGGCAGGTCGGTCGTTGACTACACCTTC
TRBV9	once	TRBJ1-3	NA	CASSPQTVGGNTIYF	TGTGCCAGCAGCCCTCAGACAGTTGGTGGAAACACCATATATTTT
TRBV30	NA	TRBJ1-1	TRBD1	CAWNHLQGAGAFF	TGTGCCTGGAATCACTTACAGGGGGCAGGGGCTTTCTTT
TRBV5-6	NA	TRBJ2-7	TRBD1	CASSLETGGRNEQYF	TGTGCCAGCAGCTTGGAGACAGGGGGCAGGAACGAGCAGTACTTC
TRBV5-1	NA	TRBJ2-1	NA	CASSLQGQVLNEQFF	TGCGCCAGCAGCTTACAGGGCCAGGTTTTGAATGAGCAGTTCTTC
TRBV5-1	NA	TRBJ2-1	TRBD2	CASSGVAGGSSYNEQFF	TGCGCCAGCAGCGGGGTAGCGGGGGGTAGCTCCTACAATGAGCAGTTCTTC
TRBV9	NA	TRBJ1-2	NA	CASSAVTVGYGYTF	TGTGCCAGCAGCGCCGTGACAGTGGGGTATGGCTACACCTTC
TRBV25-1	NA	TRBJ1-2	NA	CASKNGGHYGYTF	TGTGCCAGCAAGAACGGGGGGCACTATGGCTACACCTTC
TRBV6-5	NA	TRBJ1-1	TRBD1	CASSQDRATEAFF	TGTGCCAGCAGCCAGGACAGGGCAACTGAAGCTTTCTTT
TRBV27	NA	TRBJ1-6	TRBD1	CASSRTGGNSPLHF	TGTGCCAGCAGTAGGACAGGGGGCAATTCACCCCTCCACTTT
TRBV6-4	NA	TRBJ2-3	TRBD2	CASRVEAGVTDTQYF	TGTGCCAGCAGGGTTGAAGCGGGAGTGACAGATACGCAGTATTTT
TRBV30	once	TRBJ1-2	TRBD1	CAWGPTGYGYTF	TGTGCCTGGGGCCCGACAGGGTATGGCTACACCTTC
TRBV5-1	NA	TRBJ2-7	TRBD1	CASSLQGPHRGYEQYF	TGCGCCAGCAGCTTACAGGGGCCCCACCGTGGGTACGAGCAGTACTTC
TRBV19	once	TRBJ1-2	TRBD1	CASRRQGAYNYGYTF	TGTGCCAGTAGAAGACAGGGGGCATATAACTATGGCTACACCTTC
TRBV18	NA	TRBJ2-2	TRBD1	CASSRGQGSSTLNTGELFF	TGTGCCAGCTCACGCGGACAGGGGTCCAGCACCTTGAACACCGGGGAGCTGTTTTTT
TRBV7-3	NA	TRBJ2-3	NA	CASSLAVRDTQYF	TGTGCCAGCAGCTTGGCGGTGCGGGATACGCAGTATTTT
TRBV7-9	NA	TRBJ1-5	NA	CASSLAGGNQPQHF	TGTGCCAGCAGCTTAGCAGGAGGCAATCAGCCCCAGCATTTT
TRBV29-1	NA	TRBJ2-1	TRBD2	CSVFLGLAYNEQFF	TGCAGCGTTTTCCTCGGACTAGCCTACAATGAGCAGTTCTTC
TRBV11-2	NA	TRBJ2-1	TRBD1	CASSFRDRVDEQFF	TGTGCCAGCAGCTTCCGGGACAGGGTAGATGAGCAGTTCTTC
TRBV7-2	NA	TRBJ1-1	NA	CASSLRDFGEAFF	TGTGCCAGCAGCCTCAGGGATTTTGGTGAAGCTTTCTTT